One and the same sample provided the 24 T cell receptor beta chains below, sequenced in a study of CD8+ T cells in alopecia areata. Sequencing relied on a cDNA template that was reverse transcribed from extracted RNA. Profiling relied on immunoSEQ multiplex PCR, and the TCRdb table lists in-frame clones only, not all of them. This sample yields tens of thousands of clones, of which roughly half are seen a single time; around 5% belongs to the top ten. Sequencing was done on a sample of NKG2D-high CD8+ T cells sorted from blood. Receptor source: a human donor with alopecia areata.

This clone has only a few counts. The gene calls are TRBV14 and TRBJ2-3, with D uncertain. V dropped 1 base and J dropped 0 bases, with 8 bases sitting between them. Germline CDR1 reads SGHDN; CDR2 reads FVKESK. This CDR3 contains 15 residues. CDR3: CASSQGQSSTDTQYF. DNA of the CDR3: TGTGCCAGCAGCCAAGGACAATCTAGCACAGATACGCAGTATTTT.

A few counts support this clone. The J gene is TRBJ2-7, the V gene TRBV29-1, with TRBD2 identical over 10 bases. This CDR3 has 13 residues. Germline trimming cut 6 bases from V and 3 bases from J; bases unmatched to any gene: 5. The germline V gene has CDR1 SQVTM and CDR2 ANQGSEA. CDR3 in DNA: TGCAGCGTGGGGACTAGCGAGGGCTACGAGCAGTACTTC. This codes for CSVGTSEGYEQYF.

This clone has a handful of counts. The chain is built from TRBV29-1 and TRBJ2-7; 12 bases map to TRBD2. Unmatched junction bases numbered 6, after V lost 7 bases and J lost 5 bases. Germline V lookup: CDR1 SQVTM, CDR2 ANQGSEA. The CDR3 totals 13 residues. CDR3 sequence: CSALAGGNNEQYF. CDR3 bases: TGCAGCGCCCTAGCGGGAGGGAATAACGAGCAGTACTTC.

The chain recombines TRBV4-1 with TRBJ2-5, with 10 positions matching TRBD2. CDR1 and CDR2 (germline): MGHRA, YSYEKL. The V gene end was trimmed by 3 bases and the J gene end by 1 base; junction bases not matched to a gene: 5. The CDR3 has 16 residues. The CDR3 DNA follows: TGCGCCAGCAGCCAGCTACTAGCGGGGTTCCAAGAGACCCAGTACTTC. Protein: CASSQLLAGFQETQYF.

This clone showed up just once. The chain carries TRBV30 and TRBJ2-7, with 9 bases that match TRBD1. V shed 5 bases and J 4 bases; nucleotides not matched to a gene: 9. Germline-derived CDR1 and CDR2 are GTSNPN and SVGIG (reference sequence). CDR3 length equals 14 residues. The CDR3: CAWDKQGALYEQYF. The CDR3 nucleotides read TGTGCCTGGGACAAACAGGGGGCTCTGTACGAGCAGTACTTC.

The sample holds a few counts of this clone. The chain couples TRBV2 to TRBJ2-2, with D tentatively TRBD1 (5 bases). There are 14 residues in the CDR3. Looked up from germline, CDR1 is SNHLY and CDR2 is FYNNEI. V lost 3 bases and J lost 6, with 11 bases in between. The CDR3 sequence is CASSDLDNAGELFF. Written as DNA, the CDR3 is TGTGCCAGCAGTGATTTGGACAACGCCGGGGAGCTGTTTTTT.

The chain combines TRBV2 with TRBJ2-3; D remains unclear. Germline-derived CDR1 and CDR2 are SNHLY and FYNNEI. The CDR3 spans 11 residues. The V end was cut by 3 bases, the J end by 7 bases, with 5 bases between. The CDR3, as DNA: TGTGCCAGCAGTGATAGTAATACGCAGTATTTT. Protein product: CASSDSNTQYF.

The rearrangement links TRBV29-1 to TRBJ2-5, with D tentatively TRBD1 (5 bases). The germline V gene has CDR1 SQVTM and CDR2 ANQGSEA. This CDR3 region has 11 residues. With 7 bases removed from V and 2 bases from J, the gap between germline ends came to 8 bases. The CDR3 region is CSARVQETQYF. CDR3 nucleotides: TGCAGCGCCAGGGTTCAAGAGACCCAGTACTTC. The full variable domain, with the rest looked up from reference TRBV29-1 and TRBJ2-5, is SAVISQKPSRDICQRGTSLTIQCQVDSQVTMMFWYRQQPGQSLTLIATANQGSEATYESGFVIDKFPISRPNLTFSTLTVSNMSPEDSSIYLCSARVQETQYFGPGTRLLVL.

V and J are TRBV30 and TRBJ2-1, with D perhaps TRBD1 (5 bases). V lost 3 bases and J 0 bases, leaving 12 bases between the germline ends. This CDR3 comprises 15 residues. CDR1 and CDR2 from the germline V gene are GTSNPN and SVGIG (reference sequence). CDR3 in DNA: TGTGCCTGGAGCCAGGACACCAGCTCCTACAATGAGCAGTTCTTC. Protein sequence: CAWSQDTSSYNEQFF.

This clone has a handful of counts. The CDR3 coding sequence is TGTGCCAGCAGTAGCACAGATACGCAGTATTTT. This sequence encodes CASSSTDTQYF. The rearrangement uses TRBV27 and TRBJ2-3; D gene unclear. Germline V gives CDR1 MNHEY, CDR2 SMNVEV (reference sequence). V lost 5 bases, J lost 0 bases, and 0 bases lay in between. The CDR3 consists of 11 residues.

V and J are TRBV4-1 and TRBJ2-5, with unresolved D. Trimming pared 0 bases from V and 5 bases from J, leaving 4 bases between. CDR3 size: 12 residues. Germline assignment: CDR1 MGHRA and CDR2 YSYEKL. The CDR3 loop is CASSQDWETQYF. The DNA for the CDR3 is TGCGCCAGCAGCCAAGATTGGGAGACCCAGTACTTC.

The chain uses TRBV7-9 and TRBJ2-5; D call uncertain. This CDR3 region has 13 residues. V shed 5 bases and J shed 0 bases, with 7 bases lying between them. Looked up from germline, CDR1 is SEHNR and CDR2 is FQNEAQ (reference sequence). CDR3 protein: CASSPDNQETQYF. The CDR3 DNA is TGTGCCAGCAGCCCCGACAACCAAGAGACCCAGTACTTC.

J is TRBJ2-7 and V is TRBV29-1; 12 nucleotides agree with TRBD2. Trimming cost V 4 bases and J 2 bases; bases outside gene matches: 3. The germline gives CDR1 SQVTM, CDR2 ANQGSEA. CDR3 length: 14 residues. CDR3 residues: CSVVGLAGPYEQYF. CDR3 bases: TGCAGCGTTGTCGGACTAGCGGGACCCTACGAGCAGTACTTC.

The J gene is TRBJ1-2, the V gene TRBV6-6; D gene ambiguous. The CDR3 contains 13 residues. Trimming took 10 bases from V and 7 from J, leaving 19 bases between them. CDR1 is MNHNY, CDR2 SVGAGI, per germline (reference sequence). The CDR3: CATLSDGEGGYTF. The CDR3 nucleotides are TGTGCCACTCTATCGGACGGGGAGGGTGGCTACACCTTC.

About this clone: At one boundary the junction diverges from the germline segment, which might be a read error. Other DNA sequences in this sample translate to the same CDR3. V is TRBV27 and J is TRBJ2-7, with TRBD2 matching over 8 bases. The CDR3 runs to 13 residues. CDR1 is MNHEY, CDR2 SMNVEV, per germline (reference sequence). CDR3 in DNA: TGTGCCAGCAGTTTGGCGGGGGGCTACGAACAGTACTTC. Translated, it gives CASSLAGGYEQYF.

The genes are TRBV19 and TRBJ2-1, with a tentative D call TRBD2 (5 bases). Germline CDR1 LNHDA, CDR2 SQIVND (reference sequence). This CDR3 has 13 residues. The V gene lost 7 bases and the J gene lost 6 bases, with 13 bases spanning the gap. The DNA of the CDR3 is TGTGCCAGTACCGGAGGTCTCGGCAATGAGCAGTTCTTC. Its protein is CASTGGLGNEQFF.

The chain couples TRBV13 to TRBJ1-5; D ambiguous. This CDR3 is built from 12 residues. V was clipped by 5 bases and J by 6 bases, with 8 bases between them. The V gene's germline CDR1 is PRHDT and CDR2 FYEKMQ (reference sequence). The CDR3 loop is CASSGPGQPQHF. In DNA, the CDR3 is TGTGCCAGCAGCGGCCCGGGTCAGCCCCAGCATTTT.

There are a few counts of this clone. This chain connects TRBV29-1 to TRBJ2-3; perhaps TRBD2 as D (6 bases). Trimming shortened V by 6 bases and J by 0 bases, and 16 bases separated the two germline ends. This CDR3 has 15 amino acids. Germline lookup yields CDR1 SQVTM and CDR2 ANQGSEA. The CDR3 region has the DNA TGCAGCGTAGCCGGGACTTCTACTAGCACAGATACGCAGTATTTT. It is translated as CSVAGTSTSTDTQYF.

The chain carries TRBV20-1 and TRBJ2-3; D gene unclear. With 3 bases removed from V and 6 bases from J, the gap between germline ends came to 4 bases. CDR1 and CDR2 (germline): DFQATT, SNEGSKA (reference sequence). CDR3 length: 10 residues. The CDR3 region is CSASIDTQYF. The CDR3 region has the DNA TGCAGTGCTAGCATCGATACGCAGTATTTT.

The genes are TRBV28 and TRBJ2-7; TRBD1 matches 7 bases. This CDR3 contains 12 residues. The germline gives CDR1 MDHEN, CDR2 SYDVKM. Germline trimming cut 11 bases from V and 0 bases from J; bases unmatched to any gene: 4. In DNA, the CDR3 is TGTGCCGTGTGGGACAGCTCCTACGAGCAGTACTTC. Translated, it gives CAVWDSSYEQYF.

This chain links TRBV7-9 with TRBJ2-7; 7 bases map to TRBD2. The junction had 10 bases not matched to a gene; V was cut back by 5 bases and J by 3 bases. Per the germline V gene, CDR1 is SEHNR and CDR2 is FQNEAQ (reference sequence). This CDR3 has 15 residues. CDR3 residues: CASSPAAGDIYEQYF. CDR3 DNA sequence: TGTGCCAGCAGCCCCGCCGCGGGAGACATCTACGAGCAGTACTTC.

This clone was seen more than once but under ten times. The J gene is TRBJ1-1, the V gene TRBV28; D may be TRBD1 (6 bases). This CDR3 has 15 amino acids. The germline V gene has CDR1 MDHEN and CDR2 SYDVKM. Between the trimmed V and J ends, which lost 5 bases and 3 bases, there was a span of 16 bases. The CDR3 DNA sequence: TGTGCCAGCAGTCAAACGGGGGGCTGGGACACTGAAGCTTTCTTT. Translated, it gives CASSQTGGWDTEAFF. The whole variable domain, remainder taken from reference TRBV28 and TRBJ1-1, is DVKVTQSSRYLVKRTGEKVFLECVQDMDHENMFWYRQDPGLGLRLIYFSYDVKMKEKGDIPEGYSVSREKKERFSLILESASTNQTSMYLCASSQTGGWDTEAFFGQGTRLTVV.

The V gene is TRBV4-1, the J gene TRBJ2-7; D may be TRBD1 or TRBD2 (5 bases each). Germline V gene sequence: CDR1 MGHRA, CDR2 YSYEKL. This CDR3 spans 16 amino acids. The V and J ends lost 4 bases and 1 base respectively, with 17 bases between them. CDR3 in DNA: TGCGCCAGCAGCCCAACCTCAGGGAGTTCTTCCTACGAGCAGTACTTC. Its protein product is CASSPTSGSSSYEQYF.

As to this clone: One end of the junction varies from germline; a read error may be responsible. The rearrangement links TRBV7-2 to TRBJ2-7; D remains ambiguous. Germline CDR1 SGHTA, CDR2 FQGNSA. The CDR3 spans 14 residues. This CDR3 is CASTLSATTYEQYF. CDR3 bases: TGTGCCAGCACCTTAAGCGCGACAACCTACGAGCAGTACTTC.